This TCR beta chain was captured by sequencing in a study of cytomegalovirus exposure and HLA in healthy donors. The data were produced by immunoSEQ multiplex PCR, yet TCRdb's version contains in-frame clones alone and is incomplete. The top ten hold 0.55% to 0.75% of the sample, which has roughly 82,000 clones, 85% to 95% seen once. Findings and caveats of the study: Specificity for CMV antigens was confirmed in vitro for three of the CMV-associated chains. Many donors shared some public TCRs, even though most TCR sequences were rare.

Notes on this clone: What it binds is not known.

The CDR3 sequence is 15 residues long. Germline CDR1 is MNHEY and CDR2 is SVGAGI. V was shortened by 5 bases and J by 8 bases, with 18 bases between the two germline ends. The chain combines TRBV6-5 with TRBJ1-4; no clear D gene. This TCR came from a young man in good health and CMV-seronegative. The source material was PBMCs. The CDR3 loop is CASSRVPPVREKLFF. CDR3 coding DNA: TGTGCCAGCAGTCGAGTTCCCCCTGTGAGGGAAAAACTGTTTTTT.